This is a list of T cell receptor beta chains from one sample in a study of cytomegalovirus exposure and HLA in healthy donors. TCRdb keeps only in-frame clones here, not all; method: immunoSEQ multiplex PCR. The profile shows 90,000 to 100,000 clones, approximately 79% of them singletons. Sequenced input: PBMCs. The receptors were gathered from a male donor in good health and CMV-seronegative. Both conserved end residues are part of each CDR3.

j_call: TRBJ1-4; v_call: TRBV4-1; cdr3_aa: CASSPSSGAGEKLFF
j_call: TRBJ2-7; v_call: TRBV11-2; cdr3_aa: CASSLSTGLGYEQYF
j_call: TRBJ2-2; v_call: TRBV7-7; cdr3_aa: CASSSNPGLAGLGELFF
j_call: TRBJ1-1; v_call: TRBV2; cdr3_aa: CASSVTPGNTEAFF
j_call: TRBJ1-2; v_call: TRBV6-4; cdr3_aa: CASRNQGSYGYTF
j_call: TRBJ2-7; v_call: TRBV2; cdr3_aa: CASSEGQGSIYEQYF
j_call: TRBJ2-3; v_call: TRBV6-5; cdr3_aa: CASSGTFSTDTQYF
j_call: TRBJ2-1; v_call: TRBV25-1; cdr3_aa: CASSESGTGTSGRAKQFF
j_call: TRBJ2-7; v_call: TRBV5-4; cdr3_aa: CASSPRGIPYEQYF
j_call: TRBJ2-1; v_call: TRBV29-1; cdr3_aa: CSVEDRVGLAGLF
j_call: TRBJ2-7; v_call: TRBV5-1; cdr3_aa: CASSYTGGSGEQYF
j_call: TRBJ2-3; v_call: TRBV4-3; cdr3_aa: CASSQDLAGHTDTQYF
j_call: TRBJ2-7; v_call: TRBV7-9; cdr3_aa: CASSFSGLAGVVEQYF
j_call: TRBJ2-6; v_call: TRBV19; cdr3_aa: CASSIGFRGGANVLTF
j_call: TRBJ1-5; v_call: TRBV2; cdr3_aa: CASSPGTATYQPQHF
j_call: TRBJ2-7; v_call: TRBV28; cdr3_aa: CASSSHRVGVEQYF
j_call: TRBJ2-7; v_call: TRBV28; cdr3_aa: CASRHSGYEQYF
j_call: TRBJ2-7; v_call: TRBV6-6; cdr3_aa: CASTLSGTGPYEQYF
j_call: TRBJ2-3; v_call: TRBV30; cdr3_aa: CAWSRGGANTDTQYF
j_call: TRBJ1-4; v_call: TRBV29-1; cdr3_aa: CSVERESNEKLFF
j_call: TRBJ1-2; v_call: TRBV4-2; cdr3_aa: CASSQVTAEDGYTF